This T cell receptor (beta chain) was captured by sequencing in a study of identical twins (dated by TCRdb to about 2016). With regard to the full study: To test whether fetal clonotypes persist, the study used deep sequencing on TCR alpha and beta repertoires from monozygotic twins, unrelated adults of various ages, and cord blood. To rule out contamination, the twin experiments were replicated at different times with different library preparation protocols. Overall study results and their limits: Because the same donors could not be followed over many years, conclusions were based on cross-sectional statistical analysis. Recombination models systematically underestimated out-of-frame TCR alpha sharing in monozygotic twins but agreed with sharing between unrelated individuals. Invariant T cells such as MAIT and iNKT could partly confound zero-insertion analyses, although diverse VJ usage argued against such confounding for most clonotypes. Out-of-frame TCR alpha sequences shared between twins showed an excess of low generation-probability sequences compared with coincidental sharing between unrelated individuals. Excess twin sharing in beta out-of-frame sequences was weaker because fewer shared sequences lowered the signal-to-noise ratio. Abundant cord blood beta clonotypes had fewer insertions, young adult naive repertoires showed a similar but weaker trend, and memory repertoires showed no such trend.

Points on this clonotype: Its binding antigen is unknown. Per-base quality was not reported, and no clone a single base away is much larger than it.

Every donor was a healthy Caucasian. The twin cohort comprised three pairs of female monozygotic twins, all aged about 18 to 29 years. Positive isolation kits from Invitrogen were used to isolate the CD4+ and CD8+ T cell populations. From the germline V gene (reference sequence), CDR1 is WNHNN and CDR2 is SYGVQD. V lost 4 bases and J lost 7 bases; the stretch between them is 8 bases long. Including cysteine and phenylalanine, the CDR3 has 12 amino acids. The retained sequence is limited to the CDR3, 36 bases, with the frame set at the first base. Receptor libraries were prepared by 5' RACE. Instrument on record: Illumina HiSeq 2000. Template switching added a universal primer binding site, and the final cDNA carried a unique molecular identifier that allowed TCR cDNA molecules to be counted accurately. First-strand cDNA for TCR alpha and beta chains was synthesized from specific primers in the conserved constant-segment region. Each cDNA library was double barcoded, with a SMART-Mk sample barcode plus Illumina barcodes, to control for contamination. TruSeq adapter sequences and Illumina sample barcodes were added in two successive PCR steps. Sequencing of the TCR alpha and beta cDNA libraries was done on the Illumina HiSeq platform using custom primers. In the paper's pipeline: Raw reads were processed with MiGEC to extract unique molecular identifiers, and MiXCR was used to determine CDR3 positions. For each individual, recombination models were inferred using an EM algorithm with the repgenHMM and IGoR tools. The tcR package in R was used for shared clonotype analysis, with sharing normalized by the product of cloneset sizes. To study raw recombination without the effects of thymic and clonal selection, out-of-frame nonproductive sequences were analyzed. TCRdb reanalyzed the raw reads on its own, using fastp at Q25 for trimming and MiXCR for clone calling, and kept in-frame beta chains. Each CDR3 protein appears once, grouped with its most common genes and DNA. Here the V and J calls rest on TCRdb's processing, not on the authors' analysis. Present in this sample are 250,000 or so distinct CDR3 sequences, approximately 8.3% of which were seen just once. The top ten clones comprise roughly 3.1% of the sample.

These same records also appear under a second study, on yellow fever vaccine responses in identical twins. In that second paper, the authors write: The authors reported that the T cell response to vaccination in identical twins appeared partly convergent and partly personalized. Focusing on identical twins, the study followed the T cell clones that responded to the vaccine, and did so with precision.

The sample taken for sequencing was CD8+ T cells sorted from blood. The rearrangement combines TRBV10-1 with TRBJ2-1; the D gene remains uncertain. This TCR came from a woman aged 18 to 35 in good health. The sequenced DNA: TGCGCCAGCAGTGGAGAATCAAATGAGCAGTTCTTC. Translated, this is CASSGESNEQFF.